This entry describes one T cell receptor (beta chain). CDR3 size: 16 residues. Trimming removed 0 bases at V and 7 bases at J, with 17 bases between. Per germline, CDR1 SGDLS and CDR2 YYNGEE. This entry is derived from a study of blood T cell repertoires in COVID-19. Study as a whole: Sites across the United States, Italy and Spain contributed samples from acute and convalescent COVID-19.

TCRdb's table, derived via immunoSEQ multiplex PCR, lists solely in-frame clones and lacks some. This table has 120,000 to 150,000 clones, approximately 85% appearing once. The chain combines TRBV9 with TRBJ1-5; D is ambiguous. The sequencing input was peripheral blood. The sequence derives from a woman in her sixties or seventies with COVID-19, enrolled during active disease. This chain's CDR3 is CASSVGGGPEDQPQHF. For the CDR3, the DNA is TGTGCCAGCAGCGTAGGAGGAGGGCCTGAGGACCAGCCCCAGCATTTT.